This passage covers 6 T cell receptor beta chains from one sample sequenced in a study of blood T cell repertoires in COVID-19. Some clones are missing from TCRdb's copy, which holds only in-frame ones; the method was immunoSEQ multiplex PCR. The sample has under 400,000 clones; roughly 88% are singletons. The sample comprised peripheral blood. These receptors came from a young woman with COVID-19, enrolled during active disease.

This chain joins TRBV9 and TRBJ2-1; TRBD1 is a possible D gene (6 bases). Deletions cut 4 bases from V and 9 bases from J, with 11 bases between. Germline V CDR1 and CDR2: SGDLS, YYNGEE. The CDR3 runs 12 residues. Here the CDR3 DNA reads TGTGCCAGCAGCCCGAGAGGGGGTGAGCAGTTCTTC. Residues: CASSPRGGEQFF.

This clone came up a few times. This chain links TRBV19 with TRBJ1-2, with D perhaps matching TRBD1 (6 bases). The V end was cut by 0 bases, the J end by 8 bases, with 16 bases between. The CDR3 runs to 15 residues. From germline, CDR1 is LNHDA and CDR2 SQIVND (reference sequence). DNA of the CDR3: TGTGCCAGTAGTATAGATCCCAGGACAGCCATGGGCTACACCTTC. It yields the protein CASSIDPRTAMGYTF.

The chain couples TRBV3-1 (or the pseudogene TRBV3-2) to TRBJ1-4, with TRBD1 matching over 7 bases. With V trimmed by 0 bases and J by 0 bases, 10 bases remained unmatched. Germline loops: CDR1 LGHDT, CDR2 YNNKEL (reference sequence). The CDR3 loop spans 19 amino acids. Here the CDR3 reads CASSQDPRGAIATNEKLFF. DNA for the CDR3: TGTGCCAGCAGCCAAGACCCCAGGGGGGCGATTGCAACTAATGAAAAACTGTTTTTT.

The chain links TRBV3-1 (or the pseudogene TRBV3-2) to TRBJ2-1, with no clear D. The CDR3 runs 13 residues. Trimming took off 3 bases at V and 6 bases at J, with 9 bases between the two ends. Germline CDR1 is LGHDT and CDR2 is YNNKEL (reference sequence). CDR3 bases: TGTGCCAGCAGCCATGGGCTTAGCAATGAGCAGTTCTTC. Protein product: CASSHGLSNEQFF.

This clone was counted a single time. The chain is built from TRBV27 and TRBJ2-5; tentatively, D is TRBD1 (6 bases). The CDR3 sequence is 15 residues long. V was shortened by 8 bases and J by 2 bases, with 18 bases between the two germline ends. Germline loops: CDR1 MNHEY, CDR2 SMNVEV (reference sequence). The CDR3 DNA follows: TGTGCCAGCGCAACAGGGTTTGGACCACAAGAGACCCAGTACTTC. This codes for CASATGFGPQETQYF.

The V call is TRBV2, the J call TRBJ1-1; a possible D gene is TRBD1 (5 bases). Germline assignment: CDR1 SNHLY and CDR2 FYNNEI. V lost 10 bases and J 7 bases, leaving 25 bases between the germline ends. This CDR3 has 15 residues. The CDR3 bases are TGTGCCATCCCCCGAGATCTAGACAGTAAACTTGAAGCTTTCTTT. Its protein is CAIPRDLDSKLEAFF.